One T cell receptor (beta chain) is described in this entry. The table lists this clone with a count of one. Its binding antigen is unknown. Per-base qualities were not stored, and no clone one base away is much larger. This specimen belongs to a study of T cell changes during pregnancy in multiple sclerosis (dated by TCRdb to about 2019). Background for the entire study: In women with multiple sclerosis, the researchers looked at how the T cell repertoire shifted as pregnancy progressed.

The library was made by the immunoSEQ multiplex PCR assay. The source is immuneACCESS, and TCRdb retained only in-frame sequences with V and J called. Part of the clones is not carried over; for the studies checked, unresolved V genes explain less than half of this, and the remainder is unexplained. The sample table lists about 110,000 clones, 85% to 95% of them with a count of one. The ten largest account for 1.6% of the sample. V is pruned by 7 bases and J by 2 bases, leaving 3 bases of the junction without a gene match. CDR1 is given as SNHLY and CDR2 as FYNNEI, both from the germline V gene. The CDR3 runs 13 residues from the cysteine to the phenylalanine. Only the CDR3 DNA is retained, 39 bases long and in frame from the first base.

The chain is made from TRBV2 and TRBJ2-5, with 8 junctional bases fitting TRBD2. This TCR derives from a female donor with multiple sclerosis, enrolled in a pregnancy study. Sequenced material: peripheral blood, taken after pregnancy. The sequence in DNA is TGTGCCAGCACCCTAGCGGGTCAAGAGACCCAGTACTTC. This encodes CASTLAGQETQYF. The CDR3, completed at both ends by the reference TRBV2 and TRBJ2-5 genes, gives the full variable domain EPEVTQTPSHQVTQMGQEVILRCVPISNHLYFYWYRQILGQKVEFLVSFYNNEISEKSEIFDDQFSVERPDGSNFTLKIRSTKLEDSAMYFCASTLAGQETQYFGPGTRLLVL.